These 5 T cell receptor beta chains share one sample of origin, sequenced in a study of T cell responses to AZD1222 COVID-19 vaccine. Sequencing used immunoSEQ multiplex PCR; TCRdb keeps in-frame clones, though not all of them. The data show some 120,000 clones, 85% to 95% seen once. The sample consisted of peripheral blood, taken on day 0 of AZD1222 vaccination. These receptors came from an adult in good health.

CDR3 in DNA: TGTGCCAGCAGCTCGGGACTAGCGGGAGGGCCGCCAGATACGCAGTATTTT. Its protein product is CASSSGLAGGPPDTQYF. J is TRBJ2-3 and V is TRBV11-3, with TRBD2 matching over 16 bases. CDR1 and CDR2 from the germline V gene are SGHNT and YENEEA. The CDR3 spans 17 residues. V lost 4 bases to trimming and J lost 4 bases; unmatched junction nucleotides: 5.

This sequence joins TRBV6-5 and TRBJ2-7, with D perhaps matching TRBD2 (6 bases). Germline CDR1 MNHEY, CDR2 SVGAGI. Trimming left V 6 bases short and J 2 bases short, with 8 bases between. This CDR3 has 12 residues. The DNA of the CDR3 is TGTGCCAGCAGGCGGGGTACCTACGAGCAGTACTTC. The encoded protein is CASRRGTYEQYF.

The chain combines TRBV10-2 with TRBJ2-1; TRBD2 matches 9 bases. CDR1 is WSHSY, CDR2 SAAADI, per germline. The CDR3 sequence is 16 residues long. The V segment lost 2 bases and the J segment 4 bases; nucleotides outside the gene matches: 6. CDR3 in amino acids: CASSETSGLAYNEQFF. The CDR3 DNA reads as TGCGCCAGCAGTGAGACCTCGGGACTAGCATACAATGAGCAGTTCTTC.

The gene calls are TRBV7-6 and TRBJ1-1; D is unclear. This CDR3 region has 13 residues. Looked up from germline, CDR1 is SGHVS and CDR2 is FNYEAQ. The V end lost 5 bases, the J end lost 5 bases, and 12 bases lay between the germline ends. CDR3 sequence (DNA): TGTGCCAGCAGCGTAACCACGAGGACTGAAGCTTTCTTT. This sequence encodes CASSVTTRTEAFF.

This sequence joins TRBV5-1 and TRBJ1-6; possibly TRBD1 for D (5 bases). Germline V lookup: CDR1 SGHRS, CDR2 YFSETQ. The CDR3 contains 14 residues. The ends were cut back, 0 bases at V and 7 bases at J, with 8 bases in the middle. The CDR3 DNA sequence: TGCGCCAGCAGCTTGGACAGGCTGAATTCACCCCTCCACTTT. Protein: CASSLDRLNSPLHF.